This is a list of T cell receptor beta chains from one sample in a study of cytomegalovirus exposure and HLA in healthy donors. Produced via immunoSEQ multiplex PCR; TCRdb's table is partial and in-frame only. Of around 120,000 clones listed, roughly 65% are singletons. Input material: PBMCs. Source of these receptors: a man aged 40-49 years in good health and CMV-seropositive. Both conserved end residues are part of each CDR3. The order of the fields is CDR3 length, V gene, CDR3 protein.

cdr3_length: 14
v_call: TRBV2
cdr3_aa: CASTRLAGGNEQFF

cdr3_length: 14
v_call: TRBV29-1
cdr3_aa: CSVGRDRGTYEQYF

cdr3_length: 17
v_call: TRBV5-1
cdr3_aa: CASSPAGGGGASETQYF

cdr3_length: 13
v_call: TRBV6-1
cdr3_aa: CASRSLNSHEQYF

cdr3_length: 14
v_call: TRBV6-5
cdr3_aa: CASSYRASTDTQYF

cdr3_length: 13
v_call: TRBV19
cdr3_aa: CASSREGQNQAFF

cdr3_length: 14
v_call: TRBV19
cdr3_aa: CASSMSLYGETQYF

cdr3_length: 13
v_call: TRBV27
cdr3_aa: CASITGGGTEAFF

cdr3_length: 12
v_call: TRBV4-3
cdr3_aa: CASSQRGYGYTF

cdr3_length: 13
v_call: TRBV10-3
cdr3_aa: CAISGGFIYEQYF

cdr3_length: 14
v_call: TRBV9
cdr3_aa: CASSMQAITGELFF

cdr3_length: 19
v_call: TRBV7-2
cdr3_aa: CASSLESGLAGGPRYEQYF

cdr3_length: 14
v_call: TRBV27
cdr3_aa: CASSLSRNSYEQYF

cdr3_length: 14
v_call: TRBV7-9
cdr3_aa: CASSLMGQNTEAFF

cdr3_length: 14
v_call: TRBV29-1
cdr3_aa: CSVRGGTNTGELFF

cdr3_length: 20
v_call: TRBV4-1
cdr3_aa: CASSQGVLFGLAGGGNEQFF

cdr3_length: 14
v_call: TRBV5-1
cdr3_aa: CASSLVAESYEQYF

cdr3_length: 15
v_call: TRBV7-2
cdr3_aa: CASSLRQVANYGYTF

cdr3_length: 16
v_call: TRBV5-4
cdr3_aa: CASSLPGGGSSYEQYF

cdr3_length: 16
v_call: TRBV7-2
cdr3_aa: CASSFGLAGITGELFF

cdr3_length: 15
v_call: TRBV5-1
cdr3_aa: CASSAGTGMNTEAFF

cdr3_length: 14
v_call: TRBV5-1
cdr3_aa: CASSLLSTNEKLFF

cdr3_length: 12
v_call: TRBV29-1
cdr3_aa: CSVVGSTDTQYF

cdr3_length: 13
v_call: TRBV2
cdr3_aa: CASWRGSTDTQYF

cdr3_length: 14
v_call: TRBV30
cdr3_aa: CAWSFWEGLDTQYF

cdr3_length: 14
v_call: TRBV5-4
cdr3_aa: CASSIGLAPYEQYF

cdr3_length: 13
v_call: TRBV2
cdr3_aa: CASKRLANNEQFF

cdr3_length: 17
v_call: TRBV7-9
cdr3_aa: CASSRGIIVATNEKLFF

cdr3_length: 12
v_call: TRBV6-5
cdr3_aa: CASSSGQIEAFF